The clone carrying this T cell receptor (beta chain) has a count of ten or more. Its target is unknown. The data were obtained in a study of early T cells in non-severe SARS-CoV-2 infection. Overall study results and limits: VDJdb-based annotation leaned toward anti-spike CD8 responses and missed private and CD4 specificities.

Trimming pared 4 bases from V and 3 bases from J, leaving 9 bases between. The CDR3 loop spans 13 amino acids. Germline assignment: CDR1 WSHSY and CDR2 SAAADI. As part of library construction, unique molecular identifiers were attached to individual cDNA molecules. Each CDR3 protein is one row after TCRdb ran MiXCR on the 5' RACE reads. Among tens of thousands of distinct CDR3 sequences, about 7% were seen once, and the ten largest hold roughly 4%. This rearrangement joins TRBV10-2 to TRBJ2-5, with D perhaps being TRBD1 or TRBD2 (5 bases each). Sequenced material: whole blood. The sequence came from an adult who was a healthcare worker with PCR-confirmed SARS-CoV-2 infection or an uninfected control (not recorded which). The CDR3 bases are TGCGCCAGCAGTGGGGGACGGGAAGAGACCCAGTACTTC. Encoded protein: CASSGGREETQYF.